This record looks at one T cell receptor (beta chain) sequence and its context. No antigen is known for it. Base qualities were left out, and no much larger clone turns up one base away. The data stem from a study of blood T cells in healthy people across ages (dated by TCRdb to between 2014 and 2017). For context, the study as a whole: In model experiments, template switching captured roughly one uniquely barcoded TCR beta cDNA molecule for every two T cells. The donors were divided into four age groups: young (average around 16 years), middle-aged (about 40), aged (around 59) and long-lived (82). To avoid experimental bias, donors of different ages were randomly spread across the sequencing lanes. Two additional independent replicas of 1 million unique cDNA reads from the same blood draw were analyzed for two donors (one aged 18 to 29 and one aged 80 or older). Age-related changes in TCR beta repertoire diversity were measured in the study by deep sequencing normalized with unique cDNA molecular identifiers. The study at large found these results: Total diversity estimates from one million sequenced T cells were considered lower bounds and underestimates. Because donor CMV infection status was unknown, age-related changes in expanded clonotypes were potentially confounded. Compared with the aged group, the long-lived group had more naive CD4+ T cells, fewer expanded clones and increased TCR diversity, a pattern suggesting age selection. A strong correlation was found between observed TCR beta diversity and the percentage of naive T cells measured by flow cytometry. Conclusive comparison of naive and antigen-experienced compartments was prevented by the profiling of bulk unsorted PBMCs. Observed TCR beta diversity per million T cells fell roughly linearly with age, and a significant reduction was already apparent by age around 40.

The donors were 40 or so Caucasian individuals from Russia, aged roughly 6 to 100 years, who were systemically healthy. Each donor gave ten milliliters of peripheral blood, collected into EDTA-treated Vacutainer tubes. Ficoll-Paque density-gradient centrifugation was used to isolate PBMCs, with at least 7 million per sample. Total RNA, at least 6 micrograms per sample, was extracted from PBMCs with Trizol reagent. Naive CD45RAhigh/CD27high T cell percentages were measured by flow cytometry on a PBMC aliquot from every donor. V was cut back by 0 bases and J by 1 base, leaving a gap of 13 bases between them. The CDR3 runs 16 residues from the cysteine to the phenylalanine. The only DNA kept is the CDR3, 48 bases in frame from the first base. The germline V gene (reference sequence) specifies LGHDT as CDR1 and YNNKEL as CDR2. Preparation of the library involved 5' RACE. Reads for this sample came from an Illumina HiSeq 2500. The second PCR ran for roughly 7 to 12 cycles and used a J-beta primer mix along with a sample-barcoded 5' primer. A unique molecular identifier was introduced onto each TCR beta cDNA molecule by a template-switch 5' adaptor carrying 12 random nucleotides. At least 2.5 million CDR3-containing paired-end reads were obtained from each sample. The Mint cDNA synthesis kit, primed by a TRBC-specific oligonucleotide, was used to synthesize first-strand cDNA from all RNA. All cDNA was treated with uracil-DNA glycosylase and then went through a first 18-cycle PCR with the universal primers M1SS and BC2_uni_R. As for how the authors treated the data: Normalization of each sample was performed by random selection of 1 million high-quality reads, each carrying a distinct molecular identifier. Reads sharing molecular identifiers were discarded rather than binned into consensus sequences. MiTCR, set to a Q25 quality threshold and the strictest error-elimination algorithm, was used for CDR3 identification, clonotype clustering and error correction. A nonparametric unseen species model with Euler transformation was used to estimate a lower bound on total TCR beta diversity. Using fastp trimming at Q25 and MiXCR clonotype assembly, TCRdb reanalyzed the public sequencing data and kept in-frame beta chains. One record per CDR3 amino acid sequence lists the most common genes and DNA. The V and J calls follow TCRdb's processing rather than the paper's. The sample records 650,000 to 950,000 distinct CDR3 sequences, about 42% of which are singletons. The top ten constitute around 18% of the sample.

The chain was built from TRBV3-1 and TRBJ2-7, with the D call tentatively TRBD1 or TRBD2, each fitting 6 bases. This clonotype originated in a man in his fifties or sixties in good health. Input material: blood. The CDR3: CASSQEVRRGSYEQYF. The DNA sequence reads TGTGCCAGCAGCCAAGAGGTCAGGAGGGGGTCCTACGAGCAGTACTTC.